One and the same sample provided the 26 T cell receptor beta chains below, sequenced in a study of vaccination and CD4 T cells after COVID-19. No antigens are known for them. Treatment specified: 10-day PBMC culture with coronavirus spike peptide pools or control peptides (ViraFEST assay). An Oncomine TCR Beta short-read assay was used to sequence the DNA from cultured CD4+ T cells. Via MiXCR, TCRdb re-called the PCR reads, giving one row per CDR3 protein. The top ten clones hold around 13% of a sample with under 25,000 distinct CDR3 sequences, roughly two fifths of them seen once. The sequenced material came from CD4+ T cells from blood, cultured in vitro. Receptors originate from a human donor who had recovered from COVID-19.

This sequence joins TRBV29-1 and TRBJ2-7; TRBD2 aligns across 8 bases. This CDR3 is 15 amino acids long. J lost 3 bases, V lost 6 bases, and 13 bases had no gene match. Germline V gene data show CDR1 as SQVTM and CDR2 as ANQGSEA. The CDR3 region is CSVTGTGTRGYEQYF. The CDR3 DNA reads TGCAGCGTCACCGGGACCGGGACTAGGGGCTACGAGCAGTACTTC.

Only a few counts were recorded for this clonotype. This chain joins TRBV6-2 or TRBV6-3 and TRBJ2-2; D is perhaps TRBD1 (5 bases). The CDR3 runs 17 residues. In germline, CDR1 is MNHEY, CDR2 SVGEGT. Between the trimmed V and J ends, which lost 5 bases and 2 bases, there was a span of 18 bases. CDR3 DNA sequence: TGTGCCAGCAGTCGAATGCTAACAGGATTAAACACCGGGGAGCTGTTTTTT. Encoded protein: CASSRMLTGLNTGELFF.

The V gene is TRBV11-1, the J gene TRBJ2-1, with D unclear. This CDR3 has 15 amino acids. The V end lost 6 bases, the J end lost 3 bases, and 15 bases lay between the germline ends. Germline V gives CDR1 SGHAT, CDR2 FQDESV (reference sequence). The CDR3 coding sequence is TGTGCCAGCAGTACTTCCTTAGGGAACTACAATGAGCAGTTCTTC. This encodes CASSTSLGNYNEQFF.

The chain employs TRBV2 and TRBJ1-3, with a possible D match to TRBD1 (5 bases). The CDR3 totals 12 residues. The germline V gene has CDR1 SNHLY and CDR2 FYNNEI. The ends were cut back, 6 bases at V and 7 bases at J, with 10 bases in the middle. In nucleotides, the CDR3 is TGTGCCAGCAGCCCGACAGTGAACACCATATATTTT. Its protein product is CASSPTVNTIYF.

The table lists this clonotype with a few counts. The chain has TRBV15 and TRBJ2-3; a weak D match, TRBD2 (5 bases). The length of the CDR3 is 15 residues. Trimming cost V 0 bases and J 1 base, with 8 bases left between them. In germline, CDR1 is LNHNV, CDR2 YYDKDF (reference sequence). The CDR3 is CATSRDIGGTDTQYF. The CDR3 region has the DNA TGTGCCACCAGCAGAGATATCGGGGGCACAGATACGCAGTATTTT.

The V call is TRBV27, the J call TRBJ1-1, with 7 bases fitting TRBD1. The CDR3 extends over 17 amino acids. Germline loops: CDR1 MNHEY, CDR2 SMNVEV (reference sequence). The V and J ends lost 6 bases and 1 base, in that order; junction bases with no gene match: 14. The CDR3: CASSSLGRGRGNTEAFF. CDR3 sequence (DNA): TGTGCCAGCAGCTCTCTTGGGAGGGGGCGCGGGAACACTGAAGCTTTCTTT.

Only a few counts were recorded for this clonotype. The chain couples TRBV6-2 or TRBV6-3 to TRBJ1-4; 9 bases line up with TRBD1. Losses at the gene ends were 6 bases for V and 8 bases for J; bases not matched to a gene: 7. CDR1 MNHEY and CDR2 SVGEGT come from the germline V gene. CDR3 length equals 14 residues. The CDR3 loop is CASRHWTGDEKLFF. DNA for the CDR3: TGTGCCAGCAGACACTGGACAGGGGACGAAAAACTGTTTTTT.

This clonotype was seen just once. The CDR3 region is CASSFLDGSGNTIYF. CDR3 sequence (DNA): TGTGCCAGCAGCTTCCTCGATGGCTCTGGAAACACCATATATTTT. V gene TRBV11-3 combines with J gene TRBJ1-3; D call uncertain. Trimming removed 3 bases at V and 0 bases at J, with 9 bases between. Germline V CDR1 and CDR2: SGHNT, YENEEA. This CDR3 spans 15 amino acids.

This clonotype appeared a single time. The gene calls are TRBV7-9 and TRBJ1-2, with 8 bases identical to TRBD1. This CDR3 has 16 amino acids. CDR1 is SEHNR, CDR2 FQNEAQ, per germline (reference sequence). With V trimmed by 5 bases and J by 7 bases, 15 bases remained unmatched. The CDR3 region has the DNA TGTGCCAGCAGCACCCAGGGGGCAAAGAGACAACGTGGCTACACCTTC. The encoded protein is CASSTQGAKRQRGYTF. Filled out from reference TRBV7-9 and TRBJ1-2, the complete variable domain reads DTGVSQNPRHKITKRGQNVTFRCDPISEHNRLYWYRQTLGQGPEFLTYFQNEAQLEKSRLLSDRFSAERPKGSFSTLEIQRTEQGDSAMYLCASSTQGAKRQRGYTFGSGTRLTVV.

V and J are TRBV28 and TRBJ1-2, with 9 bases fitting TRBD1. The V and J ends lost 6 bases and 2 bases, in that order; junction bases with no gene match: 10. This CDR3 comprises 16 residues. In germline, CDR1 is MDHEN, CDR2 SYDVKM. This CDR3 reads CASSSGGTGTNYGYTF. Written as DNA, the CDR3 is TGTGCCAGCAGCTCCGGAGGGACAGGGACAAACTATGGCTACACCTTC.

The V and J genes are TRBV6-1 and TRBJ2-1; TRBD2 is a possible D gene (5 bases). The CDR3 consists of 14 residues. Germline-derived CDR1 and CDR2 are MNHNS and SASEGT. Trimming left V 5 bases short and J 16 bases short, with 24 bases between. The CDR3 coding sequence is TGTGCCAGCAGTCCGCGTCGCGCTAGCAATATTTTCTTCTTC. It encodes CASSPRRASNIFFF.

The rearrangement joins TRBV20-1 to TRBJ2-5, with D hard to call. CDR3 length: 13 amino acids. The germline V gene encodes CDR1 DFQATT and CDR2 SNEGSKA (reference sequence). Between the trimmed V and J ends, which lost 6 bases and 3 bases, there was a span of 14 bases. This chain's CDR3 is CSATSVAEETQYF. The DNA for the CDR3 is TGCAGTGCAACAAGCGTGGCGGAAGAGACCCAGTACTTC.

A few counts support this clonotype. CDR3 DNA: TGTGCCAGCAGTTACTCATTCGGGACTACCCACGAGCAGTACTTC. It translates to CASSYSFGTTHEQYF. This chain joins TRBV6-5 and TRBJ2-7, with 7 bases matching TRBD2. Germline V lookup: CDR1 MNHEY, CDR2 SVGAGI. Germline trimming cut 0 bases from V and 5 bases from J; bases unmatched to any gene: 7. The length of the CDR3 is 15 residues.

The chain carries TRBV5-8 and TRBJ2-7, with 9 bases fitting TRBD1. V lost 2 bases and J lost 4; bases outside the gene matches: 4. This CDR3 comprises 14 residues. Germline CDR1 SGHTS, CDR2 YDEGEE. CDR3 bases: TGTGCCAGCAGCTTATACAGGGGGCTATACGAGCAGTACTTC. As protein: CASSLYRGLYEQYF.

The gene calls are TRBV6-1 and TRBJ2-4; 10 nucleotides line up with TRBD2. Germline CDR1 is MNHNS and CDR2 is SASEGT. CDR3 length: 16 residues. V shed 5 bases, J shed 0 bases, and the junction held 4 bases outside the gene matches. This CDR3 is CASSPSGGPAKNIQYF. The CDR3 DNA sequence: TGTGCCAGCAGTCCTAGCGGGGGACCAGCCAAAAACATTCAGTACTTC.

The chain joins TRBV7-2 to TRBJ2-5; D is ambiguous. CDR3 length equals 13 residues. V lost 3 bases, J lost 5 bases, and 10 bases lay in between. From germline, CDR1 is SGHTA and CDR2 FQGNSA. The DNA of the CDR3 is TGTGCCAGCAGCTTTGGTCGTGGGGAGACCCAGTACTTC. The encoded protein is CASSFGRGETQYF.

This rearrangement joins TRBV7-9 to TRBJ1-5; weak D call: TRBD1 (5 bases). The V end lost 5 bases, the J end lost 1 base, and 12 bases lay between the germline ends. This CDR3 is 15 amino acids long. Per the germline V gene, CDR1 is SEHNR and CDR2 is FQNEAQ (reference sequence). The CDR3 nucleotides are TGTGCCAGCAGCGCCTCCGGGGCCAGCAATCAGCCCCAGCATTTT. It is translated as CASSASGASNQPQHF. The full variable domain, completed using reference TRBV7-9 and TRBJ1-5, is DTGVSQNPRHKITKRGQNVTFRCDPISEHNRLYWYRQTLGQGPEFLTYFQNEAQLEKSRLLSDRFSAERPKGSFSTLEIQRTEQGDSAMYLCASSASGASNQPQHFGDGTRLSIL.

This sequence joins TRBV24-1 and TRBJ2-1, with D perhaps matching TRBD1 (6 bases). CDR3 size: 16 residues. Trimming took off 5 bases at V and 0 bases at J, with 13 bases between the two ends. Germline lookup yields CDR1 KGHDR and CDR2 SFDVKD. CDR3 region: CATSGRQANSYNEQFF. CDR3 bases: TGTGCCACCAGTGGCAGACAGGCCAACTCCTACAATGAGCAGTTCTTC.

This chain joins TRBV7-2 and TRBJ2-2, with D perhaps TRBD2 (5 bases). The V and J ends lost 3 bases and 6 bases respectively, with 14 bases between them. Germline CDR1 SGHTA, CDR2 FQGNSA. The CDR3 is made up of 15 amino acids. In DNA form, the CDR3 reads TGTGCCAGCAGCTTGCCCCTAGCAGCAGCCGGGGAGCTGTTTTTT. It yields the protein CASSLPLAAAGELFF.

The chain has TRBV6-5 and TRBJ2-7; TRBD2 might be the D (5 bases). The CDR3 spans 15 residues. V lost 2 bases and J 6 bases, leaving 17 bases between the germline ends. The germline V gene has CDR1 MNHEY and CDR2 SVGAGI. CDR3 loop: CASSYQPAVSAEQYF. DNA for the CDR3: TGTGCCAGCAGTTACCAGCCAGCGGTGTCGGCCGAGCAGTACTTC.

This clonotype was recorded only once. This chain links TRBV21-1 with TRBJ1-4; the table's D call, TRBD1, was not checked against the DNA. TRBV21-1 constitutes a pseudogene. The CDR3 sequence is 14 residues long. CDR3 in amino acids: CASSGQGRNEKLFF. In nucleotides, the CDR3 is TGTGCCAGCAGCGGACAGGGCAGAAATGAAAAACTGTTTTTT.

The V gene is TRBV19, the J gene TRBJ1-1; D is undetermined. Deletions cut 6 bases from V and 3 bases from J, with 11 bases between. This CDR3 has 13 amino acids. CDR1 LNHDA and CDR2 SQIVND come from the germline V gene (reference sequence). The CDR3 here is CASSLLRDTEAFF. Here the CDR3 DNA reads TGTGCCAGTAGCCTACTACGGGACACTGAAGCTTTCTTT.

The chain couples TRBV19 to TRBJ1-5, with TRBD1 as a possible D gene (5 bases). This CDR3 has 13 amino acids. The germline V gene has CDR1 LNHDA and CDR2 SQIVND (reference sequence). V gave up 3 bases and J gave up 6 bases, with 9 bases separating them. The CDR3 nucleotides read TGTGCCAGTAGTATTAGGGGAGGTCAGCCCCAGCATTTT. This translates into CASSIRGGQPQHF.

This clonotype was counted once. The V and J genes are TRBV19 and TRBJ2-1; D possibly corresponds to TRBD1 (6 bases). This CDR3 comprises 16 residues. Trimming stripped 2 bases from V and 2 bases from J, with 13 bases between. CDR1 is LNHDA and CDR2 is SQIVND in the germline V gene (reference sequence). The CDR3 spells CASSIFVQGPYNEQFF. The CDR3 region has the DNA TGTGCCAGTAGTATATTTGTACAGGGTCCCTACAATGAGCAGTTCTTC.

This chain links TRBV6-5 with TRBJ2-7; no clear D gene. Trimming pared 0 bases from V and 3 bases from J, leaving 15 bases between. From germline, CDR1 is MNHEY and CDR2 SVGAGI. The CDR3 is made up of 16 amino acids. As DNA, the CDR3 is TGTGCCAGCAGTTACTCGATTTCTGTAGTGAGCTACGAGCAGTACTTC. Its protein is CASSYSISVVSYEQYF.

This clonotype occurred a few times. The rearrangement joins TRBV7-3 to TRBJ2-5; D not certain. CDR3 length: 11 residues. V was cut by 8 bases and J by 9 bases, with 13 bases left in between. Germline loops: CDR1 SGHTA, CDR2 FQGTGA. The DNA of the CDR3 is TGTGCCAGCCGAATAGTTGCGGCCCAGTACTTC. This translates into CASRIVAAQYF.